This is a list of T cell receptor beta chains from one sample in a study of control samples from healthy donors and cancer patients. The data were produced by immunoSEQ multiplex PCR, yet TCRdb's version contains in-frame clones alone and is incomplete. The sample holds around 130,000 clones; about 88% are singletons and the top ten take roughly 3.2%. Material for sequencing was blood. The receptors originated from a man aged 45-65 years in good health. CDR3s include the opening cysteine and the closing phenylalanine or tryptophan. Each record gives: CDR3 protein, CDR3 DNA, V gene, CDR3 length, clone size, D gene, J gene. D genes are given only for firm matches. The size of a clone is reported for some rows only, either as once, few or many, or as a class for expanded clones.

CDR3aa: CSASLESVYGYTF
CDR3nt: TGCAGTGCTAGTTTGGAGTCAGTCTATGGCTACACCTTC
v_gene: TRBV20-1
len: 13
abundance: NA
d_gene: NA
j_gene: TRBJ1-2

CDR3aa: CASSLTGIGHNEQFF
CDR3nt: TGTGCCAGCAGCTTGACAGGGATTGGGCACAATGAGCAGTTCTTC
v_gene: TRBV11-3
len: 15
abundance: once
d_gene: TRBD1
j_gene: TRBJ2-1

CDR3aa: CASSSLGGGNEKLFF
CDR3nt: TGCGCCAGCAGCTCCTTGGGGGGGGGAAATGAAAAACTGTTTTTT
v_gene: TRBV5-1
len: 15
abundance: NA
d_gene: NA
j_gene: TRBJ1-4

CDR3aa: CASSVGDTEAFF
CDR3nt: TGTGCCAGCAGCGTCGGGGACACTGAAGCTTTCTTT
v_gene: TRBV11-2
len: 12
abundance: NA
d_gene: NA
j_gene: TRBJ1-1

CDR3aa: CASIPGQSSYEQYF
CDR3nt: TGTGCCAGCATCCCAGGACAAAGCTCCTACGAGCAGTACTTC
v_gene: TRBV6-6
len: 14
abundance: NA
d_gene: NA
j_gene: TRBJ2-7

CDR3aa: CASSLTGTVGNEQFF
CDR3nt: TGTGCCAGCAGCTTAACGGGGACAGTAGGCAATGAGCAGTTCTTC
v_gene: TRBV7-2
len: 15
abundance: NA
d_gene: TRBD1
j_gene: TRBJ2-1

CDR3aa: CASSSGELGEKLFF
CDR3nt: TGTGCCAGCAGTTCAGGGGAGCTTGGGGAAAAACTGTTTTTT
v_gene: TRBV28
len: 14
abundance: once
d_gene: NA
j_gene: TRBJ1-4

CDR3aa: CAISAGNGYTF
CDR3nt: TGTGCCATCAGTGCAGGGAATGGCTACACCTTC
v_gene: TRBV10-3
len: 11
abundance: NA
d_gene: NA
j_gene: TRBJ1-2

CDR3aa: CASETGDNQPQHF
CDR3nt: TGTGCCAGCGAGACAGGGGACAATCAGCCCCAGCATTTT
v_gene: TRBV12-3/TRBV12-4
len: 13
abundance: once
d_gene: TRBD1
j_gene: TRBJ1-5

CDR3aa: CASSSRAPRQGRWNEQFF
CDR3nt: TGCGCCAGCAGCTCCCGCGCTCCCCGACAGGGGAGGTGGAATGAGCAGTTCTTC
v_gene: TRBV5-1
len: 18
abundance: NA
d_gene: TRBD1
j_gene: TRBJ2-1

CDR3aa: CASSSQGGTEAFF
CDR3nt: TGTGCCAGCAGCAGCCAGGGGGGGACTGAAGCTTTCTTT
v_gene: TRBV5-5
len: 13
abundance: NA
d_gene: TRBD1
j_gene: TRBJ1-1

CDR3aa: CASSYRGLEPQETQYF
CDR3nt: TGTGCCAGCAGTTATCGGGGACTTGAGCCCCAAGAGACCCAGTACTTC
v_gene: TRBV6-5
len: 16
abundance: once
d_gene: NA
j_gene: TRBJ2-5

CDR3aa: CASSGTGGRQPQHF
CDR3nt: TGTGCCAGCAGCGGAACAGGGGGCCGCCAGCCCCAGCATTTT
v_gene: TRBV7-8
len: 14
abundance: NA
d_gene: TRBD1
j_gene: TRBJ1-5

CDR3aa: CASSTGTDPYNEQFF
CDR3nt: TGTGCCAGCAGCACCGGGACAGATCCTTACAATGAGCAGTTCTTC
v_gene: TRBV5-4
len: 15
abundance: NA
d_gene: TRBD1
j_gene: TRBJ2-1

CDR3aa: CASSPDGPLGYGYTF
CDR3nt: TGCGCCAGCAGCCCGGACGGTCCTTTAGGGTATGGCTACACCTTC
v_gene: TRBV5-1
len: 15
abundance: NA
d_gene: NA
j_gene: TRBJ1-2

CDR3aa: CASSSPWGEQYF
CDR3nt: TGTGCCAGCAGCTCCCCGTGGGGAGAGCAGTACTTC
v_gene: TRBV7-2
len: 12
abundance: NA
d_gene: NA
j_gene: TRBJ2-7

CDR3aa: CASSPTGAGELFF
CDR3nt: TGTGCCAGCAGCCCAACAGGGGCCGGGGAGCTGTTTTTT
v_gene: TRBV12-3/TRBV12-4
len: 13
abundance: NA
d_gene: TRBD1
j_gene: TRBJ2-2

CDR3aa: CASSTGVGELFF
CDR3nt: TGTGCCAGTAGTACAGGGGTCGGGGAGCTGTTTTTT
v_gene: TRBV19
len: 12
abundance: NA
d_gene: NA
j_gene: TRBJ2-2

CDR3aa: CATSGLAGNEQFF
CDR3nt: TGTGCCACCAGCGGACTAGCGGGCAATGAGCAGTTCTTC
v_gene: TRBV15
len: 13
abundance: NA
d_gene: TRBD2
j_gene: TRBJ2-1

CDR3aa: CASSPGGGPGNTIYF
CDR3nt: TGCGCCAGCAGCCCGGGAGGGGGGCCTGGAAACACCATATATTTT
v_gene: TRBV4-1
len: 15
abundance: NA
d_gene: NA
j_gene: TRBJ1-3

CDR3aa: CASSGTGANYGYTF
CDR3nt: TGTGCCAGCAGCGGGACAGGAGCTAACTATGGCTACACCTTC
v_gene: TRBV7-8
len: 14
abundance: NA
d_gene: TRBD1
j_gene: TRBJ1-2

CDR3aa: CASSVGTGTYEQYF
CDR3nt: TGTGCCAGCAGCGTAGGAACAGGGACCTACGAGCAGTACTTC
v_gene: TRBV9
len: 14
abundance: NA
d_gene: NA
j_gene: TRBJ2-7

CDR3aa: CASSLDRVGGYTF
CDR3nt: TGCGCCAGCAGCTTAGACAGGGTTGGGGGCTACACCTTC
v_gene: TRBV5-1
len: 13
abundance: few
d_gene: TRBD1
j_gene: TRBJ1-2

CDR3aa: CATMEGQNTEAFF
CDR3nt: TGTGCCACCATGGAGGGACAGAACACTGAAGCTTTCTTT
v_gene: TRBV13
len: 13
abundance: NA
d_gene: NA
j_gene: TRBJ1-1

CDR3aa: CASSYTQTGTGQYF
CDR3nt: TGTGCCAGCAGTTACACACAGACAGGGACGGGGCAGTACTTC
v_gene: TRBV6-2/TRBV6-3
len: 14
abundance: NA
d_gene: TRBD1
j_gene: TRBJ2-7

CDR3aa: CASSLERGVGTDTQYF
CDR3nt: TGTGCCAGCAGTTTGGAGCGGGGGGTTGGCACAGATACGCAGTATTTT
v_gene: TRBV28
len: 16
abundance: NA
d_gene: TRBD2
j_gene: TRBJ2-3

CDR3aa: CASSYRVNEQFF
CDR3nt: TGTGCCAGCAGTTACCGGGTGAATGAGCAGTTCTTC
v_gene: TRBV12-3/TRBV12-4
len: 12
abundance: NA
d_gene: NA
j_gene: TRBJ2-1

CDR3aa: CASSLVGLAGGREQYF
CDR3nt: TGTGCCAGCAGTTTAGTTGGACTAGCGGGGGGGCGGGAGCAGTACTTC
v_gene: TRBV28
len: 16
abundance: NA
d_gene: TRBD2
j_gene: TRBJ2-7

CDR3aa: CASSTGQGRTDTQYF
CDR3nt: TGTGCCAGCAGCACGGGACAGGGGCGCACAGATACGCAGTATTTT
v_gene: TRBV7-9
len: 15
abundance: NA
d_gene: TRBD1
j_gene: TRBJ2-3

CDR3aa: CASSPRTGGNYEQYF
CDR3nt: TGTGCCAGCAGCCCTAGGACAGGGGGCAACTACGAGCAGTACTTC
v_gene: TRBV7-8
len: 15
abundance: NA
d_gene: TRBD1
j_gene: TRBJ2-7

CDR3aa: CASSLLGHNSPLHF
CDR3nt: TGTGCCAGCAGCTTATTGGGGCATAATTCACCCCTCCACTTT
v_gene: TRBV7-3
len: 14
abundance: NA
d_gene: NA
j_gene: TRBJ1-6

CDR3aa: CASSVADSGSQPQHF
CDR3nt: TGTGCCAGCAGCGTAGCAGACAGTGGAAGTCAGCCCCAGCATTTT
v_gene: TRBV9
len: 15
abundance: NA
d_gene: NA
j_gene: TRBJ1-5

CDR3aa: CASSEVGGQGARQPQHF
CDR3nt: TGTGCCAGCAGTGAAGTGGGGGGACAGGGGGCCAGGCAGCCCCAGCATTTT
v_gene: TRBV6-1
len: 17
abundance: NA
d_gene: TRBD1
j_gene: TRBJ1-5

CDR3aa: CATSASGGTDTQYF
CDR3nt: TGTGCCACCAGTGCTAGCGGGGGCACAGATACGCAGTATTTT
v_gene: TRBV24-1
len: 14
abundance: once
d_gene: TRBD2
j_gene: TRBJ2-3

CDR3aa: CASSLRYEQYF
CDR3nt: TGTGCCAGCAGTTTAAGGTACGAGCAGTACTTC
v_gene: TRBV28
len: 11
abundance: NA
d_gene: NA
j_gene: TRBJ2-7

CDR3aa: CASTPGRGPTNEKLFF
CDR3nt: TGTGCCAGCACCCCGGGAAGGGGGCCTACTAATGAAAAACTGTTTTTT
v_gene: TRBV11-3
len: 16
abundance: once
d_gene: TRBD1
j_gene: TRBJ1-4

CDR3aa: CASSISTGQTRRGNEQFF
CDR3nt: TGCGCCAGCAGCATCTCGACGGGACAGACAAGACGGGGCAATGAGCAGTTCTTC
v_gene: TRBV4-1
len: 18
abundance: NA
d_gene: TRBD1
j_gene: TRBJ2-1

CDR3aa: CAITRGGSTDTQYF
CDR3nt: TGTGCCATCACCAGGGGGGGGAGCACAGATACGCAGTATTTT
v_gene: TRBV10-3
len: 14
abundance: once
d_gene: NA
j_gene: TRBJ2-3

CDR3aa: CASSSLRGSLGEKLFF
CDR3nt: TGTGCCAGCAGCTCACTCCGCGGCTCACTAGGTGAAAAACTGTTTTTT
v_gene: TRBV11-2
len: 16
abundance: NA
d_gene: NA
j_gene: TRBJ1-4

CDR3aa: CASSLGGLSSPLHF
CDR3nt: TGTGCCAGCAGCCTCGGGGGGCTGTCTTCACCCCTCCACTTT
v_gene: TRBV7-2
len: 14
abundance: NA
d_gene: NA
j_gene: TRBJ1-6

CDR3aa: CASNDRGGSTGELFF
CDR3nt: TGTGCCAGCAATGACAGGGGCGGTAGCACCGGGGAGCTGTTTTTT
v_gene: TRBV2
len: 15
abundance: NA
d_gene: TRBD1
j_gene: TRBJ2-2

CDR3aa: CASSFGPSVETQYF
CDR3nt: TGTGCCAGCAGCTTTGGGCCTAGCGTCGAGACCCAGTACTTC
v_gene: TRBV7-3
len: 14
abundance: NA
d_gene: NA
j_gene: TRBJ2-5

CDR3aa: CSVEIGQVSYNEQFF
CDR3nt: TGCAGCGTTGAAATCGGACAAGTCTCCTACAATGAGCAGTTCTTC
v_gene: TRBV29-1
len: 15
abundance: NA
d_gene: NA
j_gene: TRBJ2-1

CDR3aa: CASRPTGTSSYNEQFF
CDR3nt: TGCGCCAGCAGGCCTACAGGGACGAGCTCCTACAATGAGCAGTTCTTC
v_gene: TRBV5-1
len: 16
abundance: NA
d_gene: NA
j_gene: TRBJ2-1

CDR3aa: CASGLLLADTDTQYF
CDR3nt: TGTGCTAGTGGTTTGTTACTAGCGGACACAGATACGCAGTATTTT
v_gene: TRBV12-5
len: 15
abundance: NA
d_gene: TRBD2
j_gene: TRBJ2-3

CDR3aa: CASSPWISVAEAFF
CDR3nt: TGTGCCAGCAGTCCCTGGATTTCGGTCGCTGAAGCTTTCTTT
v_gene: TRBV28
len: 14
abundance: NA
d_gene: NA
j_gene: TRBJ1-1

CDR3aa: CASTGQGAGTGELFF
CDR3nt: TGTGCCAGCACTGGACAGGGGGCGGGCACCGGGGAGCTGTTTTTT
v_gene: TRBV6-5
len: 15
abundance: NA
d_gene: TRBD1
j_gene: TRBJ2-2

CDR3aa: CASSLEGGTSEAFF
CDR3nt: TGCGCCAGCAGCTTGGAAGGGGGAACCTCTGAAGCTTTCTTT
v_gene: TRBV5-1
len: 14
abundance: NA
d_gene: NA
j_gene: TRBJ1-1

CDR3aa: CASSLARNQPQHF
CDR3nt: TGTGCCAGCAGCTTAGCCAGAAATCAGCCCCAGCATTTT
v_gene: TRBV7-2
len: 13
abundance: NA
d_gene: NA
j_gene: TRBJ1-5

CDR3aa: CASSPRYGGQGNQPQHF
CDR3nt: TGTGCCAGCAGCCCTCGTTACGGGGGACAGGGAAATCAGCCCCAGCATTTT
v_gene: TRBV3-1/TRBV3-2
len: 17
abundance: NA
d_gene: TRBD1
j_gene: TRBJ1-5

CDR3aa: CASSEDIAYEQYF
CDR3nt: TGTGCCAGCAGTGAGGACATAGCCTACGAGCAGTACTTC
v_gene: TRBV6-1
len: 13
abundance: NA
d_gene: NA
j_gene: TRBJ2-7

CDR3aa: CASSSRGSQETQYF
CDR3nt: TGTGCCAGCAGCTCCCGAGGAAGTCAAGAGACCCAGTACTTC
v_gene: TRBV6-5
len: 14
abundance: NA
d_gene: NA
j_gene: TRBJ2-5

CDR3aa: CASTSFRDSNQPQHF
CDR3nt: TGTGCCAGCACCAGTTTCCGGGACAGTAATCAGCCCCAGCATTTT
v_gene: TRBV6-6
len: 15
abundance: NA
d_gene: TRBD1
j_gene: TRBJ1-5

CDR3aa: CASSDRLAAFF
CDR3nt: TGTGCCAGCAGTGACAGGCTGGCAGCTTTCTTT
v_gene: TRBV2
len: 11
abundance: NA
d_gene: NA
j_gene: TRBJ1-1

CDR3aa: CASSQSDTGYGYTF
CDR3nt: TGTGCCAGCAGCCAATCCGACACAGGCTATGGCTACACCTTC
v_gene: TRBV3-1/TRBV3-2
len: 14
abundance: NA
d_gene: NA
j_gene: TRBJ1-2

CDR3aa: CASSQAGYGYTF
CDR3nt: TGTGCCAGCAGCCAAGCAGGCTATGGCTACACCTTC
v_gene: TRBV3-1/TRBV3-2
len: 12
abundance: NA
d_gene: NA
j_gene: TRBJ1-2

CDR3aa: CASSFGAISSTDTQYF
CDR3nt: TGCGCCAGCAGCTTCGGGGCCATCTCGAGCACAGATACGCAGTATTTT
v_gene: TRBV5-1
len: 16
abundance: NA
d_gene: NA
j_gene: TRBJ2-3

CDR3aa: CASRGDGDNSPLHF
CDR3nt: TGTGCCAGCAGGGGGGACGGCGATAATTCACCCCTCCACTTT
v_gene: TRBV2
len: 14
abundance: NA
d_gene: NA
j_gene: TRBJ1-6

CDR3aa: CASSIRDTEAFF
CDR3nt: TGTGCCAGTAGTATCAGGGACACTGAAGCTTTCTTT
v_gene: TRBV19
len: 12
abundance: few
d_gene: NA
j_gene: TRBJ1-1

CDR3aa: CASSEGSSYNSPLHF
CDR3nt: TGTGCCAGCAGCGAAGGTAGCTCCTATAATTCACCCCTCCACTTT
v_gene: TRBV11-2
len: 15
abundance: NA
d_gene: NA
j_gene: TRBJ1-6